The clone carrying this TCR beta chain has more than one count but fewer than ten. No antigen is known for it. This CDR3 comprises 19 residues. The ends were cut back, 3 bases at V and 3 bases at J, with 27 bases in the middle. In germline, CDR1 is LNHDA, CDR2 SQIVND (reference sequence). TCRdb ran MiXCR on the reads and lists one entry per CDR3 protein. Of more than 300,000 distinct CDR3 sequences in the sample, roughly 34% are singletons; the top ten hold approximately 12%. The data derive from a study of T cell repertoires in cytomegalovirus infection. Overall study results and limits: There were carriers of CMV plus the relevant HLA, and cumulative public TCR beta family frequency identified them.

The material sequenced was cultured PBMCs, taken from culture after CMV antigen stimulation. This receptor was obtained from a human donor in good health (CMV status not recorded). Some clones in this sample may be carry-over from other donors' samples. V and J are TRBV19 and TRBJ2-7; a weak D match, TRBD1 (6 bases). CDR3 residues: CASSIGEGHSTPLFYEQYF. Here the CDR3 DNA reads TGTGCCAGTAGTATCGGAGAGGGACATTCGACCCCACTTTTCTACGAGCAGTACTTC.